These T cell receptor beta chains were read from a single sample in a study of identifying expanded T cells in peripheral blood. Sequenced by immunoSEQ multiplex PCR; TCRdb stores in-frame clones only, minus some. The sample carries roughly 100,000 clones, about 83% recorded once. Sequenced material: blood. These receptors originate from a person aged 18 to 75 in good health. CDR3s leave out the opening cysteine and the closing phenylalanine or tryptophan. The order of the fields is clone size, V gene, J gene, CDR3 protein. Size is stated for part of the rows, as once, few or many counts, or as a class when the clone is expanded.

>.|TRBV28|TRBJ2-5
ASSRAMSAAQTQY
>.|TRBV19|TRBJ2-1
ASSANRGLRFNEQF
>.|TRBV6-1|TRBJ2-1
ASNPRREAEQF
>.|TRBV18|TRBJ1-2
ASSAGYGYT
>.|TRBV4-2|TRBJ2-3
ASSQSLGDTQY
>.|TRBV6-5|TRBJ1-2
ASSYSGTDGYT
>.|TRBV6-4|TRBJ1-5
ASISRRGNQPQH
>.|TRBV19|TRBJ1-5
ASSMGASQSNQPQH
>.|TRBV4-3|TRBJ2-2
ASAVGTPGELF
>.|TRBV21-1|TRBJ1-3
ASSRTGTGANLPGNTIY
>.|TRBV20-1|TRBJ2-1
LVLRNNEQF
>.|TRBV6-1|TRBJ2-7
ATGVHLSYEQY
>.|TRBV9|TRBJ2-1
ASSVWGASEQF
>.|TRBV11-2|TRBJ1-3
ASSSRGPENTIY
>.|TRBV2|TRBJ2-1
ASSERWERDEQF
>.|TRBV19|TRBJ1-6
ASRGRGKGNSPLH
>few|TRBV4-2|TRBJ2-3
ASSQVERMDTQY
>.|TRBV10-3|TRBJ2-3
AISELADTQY
>.|TRBV7-2|TRBJ2-1
ASSFQAGLSSYNEQF
>.|TRBV28|TRBJ2-7
ASSFSAVSGRPSSYEQY
>.|TRBV5-4|TRBJ2-5
ASSGGLAGGPRETQY
>.|TRBV27|TRBJ1-1
ASSRDALTEAF
>once|TRBV29-1|TRBJ1-2
SVEVNGYT
>once|TRBV15|TRBJ2-3
ATSARDRGGDTQY
>few|TRBV7-9|TRBJ1-1
ASSLGKTEAF
>.|TRBV6-1|TRBJ1-1
APLGNTEAF
>.|TRBV7-2|TRBJ2-3
ASSLAGGIDTQY
>.|TRBV19|TRBJ2-5
ASSIGRAGRETQY
>.|TRBV28|TRBJ1-4
ASRGGRRANEKLF
>.|TRBV6-1|TRBJ1-3
ASSVWQISGNTIY
>.|TRBV19|TRBJ1-2
ASSIGGAGYT
>.|TRBV7-9|TRBJ2-1
ASSSSDRAYNEQF
>few|TRBV6-6|TRBJ2-7
ASRAEGYEQY
>.|TRBV20-1|TRBJ1-1
GYRVNTEAF
>few|TRBV5-6|TRBJ1-5
ASSWGPNNQPQH
>few|TRBV6-6|TRBJ2-7
ASSYPLDGKREQY
>.|TRBV7-2|TRBJ2-5
ASSFFRFLQETQY
>.|TRBV27|TRBJ2-1
ASSLSRSSYNEQF
>.|TRBV2|TRBJ1-1
ASSRRGGEAF
>.|TRBV15|TRBJ2-4
ATSRSGAAKNIQY
>.|TRBV30|TRBJ1-2
AWRRREEIYGYT
>.|TRBV11-3|TRBJ2-1
ASSPDWAHHNEQF
>.|TRBV5-4|TRBJ2-3
ASSLQQASSTDTQY
>.|TRBV15|TRBJ2-5
ATSRDYTGVEGETQY
>.|TRBV14|TRBJ2-5
ASSQPYGWGQETQY
>.|TRBV19|TRBJ2-7
ASTISIGVYEQY